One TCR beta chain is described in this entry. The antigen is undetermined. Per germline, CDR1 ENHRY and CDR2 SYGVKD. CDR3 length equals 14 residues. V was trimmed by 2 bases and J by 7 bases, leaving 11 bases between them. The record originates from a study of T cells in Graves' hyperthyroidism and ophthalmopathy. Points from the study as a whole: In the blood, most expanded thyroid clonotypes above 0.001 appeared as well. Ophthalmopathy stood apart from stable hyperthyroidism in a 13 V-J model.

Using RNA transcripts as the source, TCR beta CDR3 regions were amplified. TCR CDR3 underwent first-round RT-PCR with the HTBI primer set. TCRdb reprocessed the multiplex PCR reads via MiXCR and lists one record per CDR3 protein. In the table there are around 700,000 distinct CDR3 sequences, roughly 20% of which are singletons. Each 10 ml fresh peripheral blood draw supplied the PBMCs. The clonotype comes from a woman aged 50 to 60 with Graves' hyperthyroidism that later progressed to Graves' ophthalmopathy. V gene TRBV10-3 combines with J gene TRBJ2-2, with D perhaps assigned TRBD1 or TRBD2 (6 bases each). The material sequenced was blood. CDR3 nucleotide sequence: TGTGCCATCAGTGAGCGGGGGCGGGACGGGGAGCTGTTTTTT. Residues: CAISERGRDGELFF.